The 23 T cell receptor beta chains below all came from one sample that was sequenced in a study of blood T cell repertoires in COVID-19. Assay used: immunoSEQ multiplex PCR; TCRdb lists only in-frame clones, some missing. The profile covers around 210,000 clones, with around 84% appearing a single time and around 14% taken by the ten largest. The sequencing sample was made of peripheral blood. The receptors originated from a human donor in a cohort sampled during active COVID-19.

The chain links TRBV7-2 to TRBJ2-5; D is possibly TRBD1 (6 bases). The CDR3 sequence is 13 residues long. Between the trimmed V and J ends, which lost 8 bases and 0 bases, there was a span of 10 bases. The V gene's germline CDR1 is SGHTA and CDR2 FQGNSA. The CDR3 spells CASSQGYQETQYF. CDR3 coding DNA: TGTGCCAGCTCACAGGGTTACCAAGAGACCCAGTACTTC.

The J gene is TRBJ2-2, the V gene TRBV28; D not certain. In germline, CDR1 is MDHEN, CDR2 SYDVKM. The CDR3 has 13 residues. V lost 3 bases to trimming and J lost 5 bases, with 7 bases between them. The CDR3 reads CASSFGRTGELFF. The CDR3 coding sequence is TGTGCCAGCAGTTTTGGTCGGACCGGGGAGCTGTTTTTT.

With respect to this clone: The same CDR3 also results from other DNA sequences found in this sample. V and J are TRBV29-1 and TRBJ1-1, with D tentatively TRBD1 (5 bases). V dropped 6 bases and J dropped 0 bases, with 8 bases sitting between them. The germline V gene has CDR1 SQVTM and CDR2 ANQGSEA. There are 12 residues in the CDR3. In DNA, the CDR3 is TGCAGCGTAGTCAGGGTGAACACTGAAGCTTTCTTT. Translating gives CSVVRVNTEAFF.

This clone has a handful of counts. V and J are TRBV19 and TRBJ2-2; 8 bases agree with TRBD1. With V trimmed by 10 bases and J by 8 bases, 15 bases remained unmatched. Per germline, CDR1 LNHDA and CDR2 SQIVND (reference sequence). This CDR3 has 15 amino acids. CDR3 region: CAIPRGRDKKGELFF. The CDR3 coding sequence is TGTGCCATCCCCAGGGGGCGGGACAAAAAGGGGGAGCTGTTTTTT.

V is TRBV30 and J is TRBJ1-4, with TRBD1 matching 7 bases. With V trimmed by 0 bases and J by 8 bases, 0 bases remained unmatched. The CDR3 spans 12 residues. Germline values: CDR1 GTSNPN, CDR2 SVGIG (reference sequence). The CDR3 DNA reads as TGTGCCTGGAGTGTACAGGGGGAAAAACTGTTTTTT. The encoded protein is CAWSVQGEKLFF.

This clone was seen a few times. The chain combines TRBV27 with TRBJ2-1; 11 bases match TRBD2. This CDR3 has 16 amino acids. The germline CDR1 and CDR2 sequences are MNHEY and SMNVEV (reference sequence). V was pared by 4 bases and J by 3 bases, with 5 bases of the junction left unmatched. This chain's CDR3 is CASSSVAGGIYNEQFF. In DNA form, the CDR3 reads TGTGCCAGCAGTTCGGTAGCGGGAGGGATCTACAATGAGCAGTTCTTC.

The J gene is TRBJ2-5, the V gene TRBV6-5, with D perhaps TRBD2 (6 bases). This CDR3 is 16 amino acids long. V was cut by 1 base and J by 5 bases, with 17 bases left in between. Germline CDR1 is MNHEY and CDR2 is SVGAGI. CDR3 sequence (DNA): TGTGCCAGCAGTTACTTTACCTTGGCAGGGAGGGAGACCCAGTACTTC. Amino acid sequence: CASSYFTLAGRETQYF.

The V and J genes are TRBV27 and TRBJ2-7; D unresolved. Germline CDR1 reads MNHEY; CDR2 reads SMNVEV (reference sequence). This CDR3 contains 15 residues. The germline V and J ends were trimmed by 4 bases and 4 bases, with 17 bases remaining between them. DNA for the CDR3: TGTGCCAGCAGTTGGTCAGGCCTCCTCGGTTACGAGCAGTACTTC. Its protein product is CASSWSGLLGYEQYF.

V is TRBV18 and J is TRBJ1-1; D is uncertain. V lost 2 bases and J lost 0, with 13 bases in between. From germline, CDR1 is KGHSH and CDR2 LQKENI. The CDR3 extends over 16 amino acids. CDR3 sequence: CASSPGSGNLNTEAFF. The CDR3 DNA is TGTGCCAGCTCACCAGGGTCGGGTAATTTGAACACTGAAGCTTTCTTT.

The V call is TRBV10-3, the J call TRBJ2-7; TRBD2 is a possible D gene (6 bases). V shed 5 bases and J shed 6 bases, with 20 bases lying between them. The CDR3 extends over 15 amino acids. The germline V gene has CDR1 ENHRY and CDR2 SYGVKD. The CDR3 DNA is TGTGCCATCAGTCCCTCAGGAGGGGTAGAACGCGAGCAGTACTTC. Translating it yields CAISPSGGVEREQYF.

The chain uses TRBV27 and TRBJ2-7; possibly TRBD2 for D (5 bases). CDR3 length: 15 amino acids. V shed 4 bases and J shed 3 bases, with 16 bases lying between them. In germline, CDR1 is MNHEY, CDR2 SMNVEV (reference sequence). The CDR3 bases are TGTGCCAGCAGTTCCCACCCGGAGGAGGTCTACGAGCAGTACTTC. Encoded protein: CASSSHPEEVYEQYF.

This chain joins TRBV2 and TRBJ2-1, with 10 bases that match TRBD1. Unmatched junction bases numbered 8, after V lost 6 bases and J lost 9 bases. There are 14 residues in the CDR3. The V gene's germline CDR1 is SNHLY and CDR2 FYNNEI. CDR3 nucleotides: TGTGCCAGCAGGGGGGACAGGGGAGGTAGTGAGCAGTTCTTC. Amino acid sequence: CASRGDRGGSEQFF.

V gene TRBV18 combines with J gene TRBJ1-4, with D unresolved. Trimming pared 5 bases from V and 0 bases from J, leaving 4 bases between. This CDR3 is built from 13 residues. Germline V lookup: CDR1 KGHSH, CDR2 LQKENI. The CDR3 protein is CASSSATNEKLFF. The CDR3 nucleotides read TGTGCCAGCTCATCCGCAACTAATGAAAAACTGTTTTTT.

The chain is built from TRBV2 and TRBJ2-7; D possibly corresponds to TRBD2 (6 bases). The V end was cut by 2 bases, the J end by 11 bases, with 10 bases between. The germline V gene encodes CDR1 SNHLY and CDR2 FYNNEI. The CDR3 extends over 11 amino acids. For the CDR3, the DNA is TGTGCCAGCAGTGAAAGGCGGGGAGAGTACTTC. This encodes CASSERRGEYF.

The J gene is TRBJ1-5, the V gene TRBV27; the D gene is possibly TRBD1 (6 bases). The V and J ends lost 2 bases and 3 bases respectively, with 14 bases between them. There are 16 residues in the CDR3. Germline V gives CDR1 MNHEY, CDR2 SMNVEV (reference sequence). Written as DNA, the CDR3 is TGTGCCAGCAGTTTAAGGGTTACAGGGAACAATCAGCCCCAGCATTTT. Protein product: CASSLRVTGNNQPQHF.

The rearrangement joins TRBV9 to TRBJ1-2; no clear D gene. Trimming took off 4 bases at V and 0 bases at J, with 13 bases between the two ends. Germline V gives CDR1 SGDLS, CDR2 YYNGEE. The CDR3 runs 15 residues. The CDR3 DNA follows: TGTGCCAGCAGCACAACGACAAACGCTAACTATGGCTACACCTTC. Its translation is CASSTTTNANYGYTF.

This clone was seen a few times. The chain couples TRBV30 to TRBJ2-2; D possibly corresponds to TRBD2 (6 bases). CDR3 length: 14 amino acids. The germline V and J ends were trimmed by 2 bases and 4 bases, with 11 bases remaining between them. Germline V gives CDR1 GTSNPN, CDR2 SVGIG (reference sequence). CDR3 protein: CAWSPGAVTGELFF. In DNA form, the CDR3 reads TGTGCCTGGAGTCCGGGAGCGGTCACCGGGGAGCTGTTTTTT.

The rearrangement uses TRBV6-5 and TRBJ1-5; D unresolved. Per germline, CDR1 MNHEY and CDR2 SVGAGI. The V gene lost 2 bases and the J gene lost 3 bases, with 14 bases spanning the gap. The CDR3 is made up of 16 amino acids. CDR3 sequence: CASSYNGRENNQPQHF. The CDR3 DNA sequence: TGTGCCAGCAGTTACAACGGACGGGAAAACAATCAGCCCCAGCATTTT.

The chain couples TRBV5-1 to TRBJ2-3, with 11 bases that match TRBD2. The germline V gene encodes CDR1 SGHRS and CDR2 YFSETQ. This CDR3 has 16 amino acids. V dropped 0 bases and J dropped 3; count of bases not matched to a gene: 3. The CDR3 DNA reads as TGCGCCAGCAGCTTGGTTACTAGCGGGAGTACAGATACGCAGTATTTT. Amino acid sequence: CASSLVTSGSTDTQYF.

The V call is TRBV19, the J call TRBJ1-6, with D uncertain. Germline V CDR1 and CDR2: LNHDA, SQIVND (reference sequence). Trimming stripped 3 bases from V and 0 bases from J, with 9 bases between. CDR3 size: 16 residues. The CDR3 DNA sequence: TGTGCCAGTAGTATGGCAAGGAGCTCCTATAATTCACCCCTCCACTTT. Residues: CASSMARSSYNSPLHF.

This chain joins TRBV3-1 (or the pseudogene TRBV3-2) and TRBJ1-3, with 8 bases identical to TRBD1. The V segment lost 4 bases and the J segment 2 bases; nucleotides outside the gene matches: 4. This CDR3 is built from 15 residues. Germline V CDR1 and CDR2: LGHDT, YNNKEL (reference sequence). The CDR3 loop is CASSRGQGTGNTIYF. The CDR3, as DNA: TGTGCCAGCAGCCGTGGACAGGGCACTGGAAACACCATATATTTT.

V is TRBV6-5 and J is TRBJ1-3; 9 nucleotides match TRBD1. Trimming cost V 6 bases and J 4 bases; bases outside gene matches: 7. The CDR3 runs to 15 residues. Germline V CDR1 and CDR2: MNHEY, SVGAGI. This CDR3 is CASRGPGTGGNTIYF. CDR3 in DNA: TGTGCCAGCAGAGGACCCGGGACAGGGGGAAACACCATATATTTT.

The chain recombines TRBV6-5 with TRBJ2-1; D uncertain. This CDR3 has 15 residues. V was cut by 2 bases and J by 0 bases, with 8 bases left in between. Germline CDR1 reads MNHEY; CDR2 reads SVGAGI. The CDR3 region is CASSYVAFSYNEQFF. CDR3 sequence (DNA): TGTGCCAGCAGTTACGTGGCCTTCTCCTACAATGAGCAGTTCTTC.